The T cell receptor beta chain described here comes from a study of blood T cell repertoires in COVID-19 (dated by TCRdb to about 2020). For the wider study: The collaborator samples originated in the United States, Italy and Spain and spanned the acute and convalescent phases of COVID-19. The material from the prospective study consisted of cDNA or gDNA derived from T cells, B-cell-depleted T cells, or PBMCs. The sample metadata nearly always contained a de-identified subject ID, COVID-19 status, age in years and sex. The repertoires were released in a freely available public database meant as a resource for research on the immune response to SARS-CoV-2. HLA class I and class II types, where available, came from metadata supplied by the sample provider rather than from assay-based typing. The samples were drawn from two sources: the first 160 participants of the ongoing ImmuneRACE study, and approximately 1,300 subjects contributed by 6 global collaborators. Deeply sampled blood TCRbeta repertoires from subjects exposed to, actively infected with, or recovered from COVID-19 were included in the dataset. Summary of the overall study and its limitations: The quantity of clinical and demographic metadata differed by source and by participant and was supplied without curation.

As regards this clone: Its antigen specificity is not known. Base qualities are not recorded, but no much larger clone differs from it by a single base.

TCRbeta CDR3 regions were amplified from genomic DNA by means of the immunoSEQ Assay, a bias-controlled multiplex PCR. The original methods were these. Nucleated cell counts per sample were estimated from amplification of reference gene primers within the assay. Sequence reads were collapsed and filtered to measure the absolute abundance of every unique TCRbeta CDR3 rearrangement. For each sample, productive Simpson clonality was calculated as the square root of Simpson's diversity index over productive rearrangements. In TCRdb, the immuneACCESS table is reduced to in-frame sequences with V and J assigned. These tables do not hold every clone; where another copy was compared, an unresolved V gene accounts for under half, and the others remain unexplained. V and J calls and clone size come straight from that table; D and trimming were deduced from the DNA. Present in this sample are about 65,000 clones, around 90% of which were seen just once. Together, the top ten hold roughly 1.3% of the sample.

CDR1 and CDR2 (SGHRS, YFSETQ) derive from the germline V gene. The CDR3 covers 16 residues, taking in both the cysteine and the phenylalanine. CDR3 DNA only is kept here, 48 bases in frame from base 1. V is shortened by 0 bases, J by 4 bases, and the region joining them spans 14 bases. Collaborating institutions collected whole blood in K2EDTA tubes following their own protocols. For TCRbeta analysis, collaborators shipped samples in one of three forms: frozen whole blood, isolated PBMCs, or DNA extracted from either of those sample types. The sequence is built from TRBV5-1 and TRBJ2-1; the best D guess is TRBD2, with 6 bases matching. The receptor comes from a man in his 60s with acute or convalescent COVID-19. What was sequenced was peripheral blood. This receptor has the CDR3 CASSLGREDYYNEQFF. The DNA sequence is TGCGCCAGCAGCTTGGGCAGAGAGGACTATTACAATGAGCAGTTCTTC.